This record concerns one T cell receptor beta chain sequence. Its target is unknown. The entry originates in a study of regulatory T cells. Overall study results and limits: Hydrophobic residues at CDR3 positions 6 and 7 were enriched in conventional CD4+ T cells of CD3G-deficient patients. Skewed V and J usage and few unique V-J pairs marked patient repertoires, most in Tregs.

This CDR3 spans 15 amino acids. The germline V gene encodes CDR1 MDHEN and CDR2 SYDVKM. Trimming stripped 6 bases from V and 3 bases from J, with 17 bases between. Primers: 52 TRBV forward and 13 TRBJ reverse. The method was immunoSEQ multiplex PCR; TCRdb's version includes in-frame clones alone and lacks a portion of them. The sample consists of some 31,000 clones, about 93% of them appearing once. Patients aged 2 to 39 years had fewer naive and more memory CD4+ and CD8+ T cells. Sorting split CD4+ cells into CD25-high CD127-low Tregs and CD25-low CD127-high conventional T cells. The chain carries TRBV28 and TRBJ1-2; TRBD1 is a possible D gene (6 bases). The sample taken for sequencing was conventional CD4+ T cells sorted from blood. This TCR derives from a child aged 2 to 10 with CD3G deficiency. CDR3 sequence reads: CASSSGGRGDYGYTF. Here the CDR3 DNA reads TGTGCCAGCAGCTCCGGGGGCCGGGGGGACTATGGCTACACCTTC.